A single sample is the source of the 3 T cell receptor beta chains below, sequenced in a study of circulating and synovial CD4+ cells in juvenile arthritis (dated by TCRdb to between 2013 and 2015). The library was obtained by the immunoSEQ multiplex PCR assay. TCRdb limited this immuneACCESS table to in-frame rearrangements with V and J called. A share of clones is missing; checked studies link under half to unresolved V genes, and the rest is unexplained. The sample contains 30,000 to 40,000 clones, nearly 95% of them found a single time. Roughly 0.74% of the sample rests with the top ten. Sequences were obtained from CD4+ T cells from blood. These receptors were obtained from a human donor with juvenile idiopathic arthritis.

The J gene is TRBJ1-6, the V gene TRBV4-2, with D uncertain. V lost 0 bases, J lost 9 bases, and 15 bases lay in between. The CDR3 length is 16 residues. CDR1 LGHNA and CDR2 YNFKEQ come from the germline V gene. The CDR3 DNA is TGTGCCAGCAGCCAAGATAGAGGAGCCGACCCTTCACCCCTCCACTTT. Amino acid sequence: CASSQDRGADPSPLHF.

V gene TRBV5-6 combines with J gene TRBJ1-1, with D possibly TRBD1 on 5 matching bases. This CDR3 has 15 amino acids. V lost 1 base and J 4 bases, leaving 14 bases between the germline ends. Per the germline V gene, CDR1 is SGHDT and CDR2 is YYEEEE. CDR3 loop: CASSLLGTGGTEAFF. As DNA, the CDR3 is TGTGCCAGCAGCTTGTTGGGCACGGGGGGCACTGAAGCTTTCTTT.

This clone was observed a handful of times. J is TRBJ1-4 and V is TRBV14, with 7 nucleotides matching TRBD1. This CDR3 comprises 14 residues. Germline CDR1 SGHDN, CDR2 FVKESK. The V segment lost 5 bases and the J segment 7 bases; nucleotides outside the gene matches: 7. In nucleotides, the CDR3 is TGTGCCAGCAGCAGACGGGGGACAGCTGAAAAACTGTTTTTT. Amino acids: CASSRRGTAEKLFF.